This TCR beta chain was observed in a study of identifying expanded T cells in peripheral blood. Notes on the study in general: Across healthy donors, higher total template counts meant significantly greater roughly 2-week count variance.

Sequencing used immunoSEQ multiplex PCR; TCRdb keeps in-frame clones, though not all of them. The sample includes approximately 110,000 clones, roughly 89% of them seen just once. As to this clone: Its specificity is unknown.

V was pared by 6 bases and J by 6 bases, with 14 bases between. The CDR3 is 14 amino acids. Germline-derived CDR1 and CDR2 are SGHTA and FQGNSA. V usage is TRBV7-2 and J usage is TRBJ2-2; the D gene is possibly TRBD1 (6 bases). The sequence was collected from a person between 18 and 75 years old in good health. Sequenced material: blood. This CDR3 reads CASSRTGISGELFF. CDR3 nucleotide sequence: TGTGCCAGCAGTCGTACAGGGATTTCCGGGGAGCTGTTTTTT.